These 11 T cell receptor beta chains were sequenced from one sample in a study of T cell responses to AZD1222 COVID-19 vaccine. The table came from immunoSEQ multiplex PCR; TCRdb's copy has only in-frame clones and leaves some out. The sample lists over 85,000 clones, around 90% occurring once. Specimen: peripheral blood, collected on day 0 of AZD1222 vaccination. Receptor source: an adult in good health.

The rearrangement uses TRBV6-4 and TRBJ2-1, with 7 bases matching TRBD2. The V and J ends lost 0 bases and 14 bases, in that order; junction bases with no gene match: 10. The CDR3 runs to 14 residues. Germline CDR1 MRHNA, CDR2 SNTAGT. The chain's CDR3 is CASSDSTGGQRKFF. DNA for the CDR3: TGTGCCAGCAGTGACTCCACGGGAGGTCAGAGAAAGTTCTTC.

The V gene is TRBV7-3, the J gene TRBJ2-3; 9 bases agree with TRBD2. After removal of 2 bases from V and 0 bases from J, the junction contained 6 bases not matched to a gene. This CDR3 spans 17 amino acids. Germline CDR1 reads SGHTA; CDR2 reads FQGTGA. CDR3 in amino acids: CASSLLAGTPSTDTQYF. In nucleotides, the CDR3 is TGTGCCAGCAGCTTACTAGCGGGAACCCCTAGCACAGATACGCAGTATTTT. The complete variable domain, with remaining parts taken from reference TRBV7-3 and TRBJ2-3, reads GAGVSQTPSNKVTEKGKYVELRCDPISGHTALYWYRQSLGQGPEFLIYFQGTGAADDSGLPNDRFFAVRPEGSVSTLKIQRTERGDSAVYLCASSLLAGTPSTDTQYFGPGTRLTVL.

This rearrangement joins TRBV9 to TRBJ2-2; D perhaps matches TRBD2 (7 bases). The V gene lost 0 bases and the J gene lost 1 base, with 10 bases spanning the gap. This CDR3 has 16 residues. Germline V CDR1 and CDR2: SGDLS, YYNGEE. CDR3 nucleotides: TGTGCCAGCAGCGTAGACGGGGGGCGGAACACCGGGGAGCTGTTTTTT. As protein: CASSVDGGRNTGELFF.

The chain employs TRBV19 and TRBJ1-1, with 7 bases fitting TRBD1. The germline CDR1 and CDR2 sequences are LNHDA and SQIVND (reference sequence). Trimming took 7 bases from V and 6 from J; bases not matched to a gene: 17. The CDR3 extends over 16 amino acids. CDR3 sequence: CASTPSRGTVGAEAFF. In nucleotides, the CDR3 is TGTGCCAGTACTCCTTCCAGGGGGACCGTGGGAGCTGAAGCTTTCTTT.

This chain connects TRBV29-1 to TRBJ2-1; 7 bases are a match to TRBD2. CDR3 size: 13 residues. Losses at the gene ends were 3 bases for V and 6 bases for J; bases not matched to a gene: 5. The germline V gene has CDR1 SQVTM and CDR2 ANQGSEA. The CDR3 loop reads CSVETQRGNEQFF. DNA for the CDR3: TGCAGCGTTGAGACCCAGCGGGGCAATGAGCAGTTCTTC.

This chain links TRBV28 with TRBJ2-7; maybe TRBD1 (5 bases). The germline CDR1 and CDR2 sequences are MDHEN and SYDVKM. The CDR3 consists of 16 residues. The V end was cut by 1 base, the J end by 7 bases, with 20 bases between. The CDR3 spells CASSLSGLAGLMEQYF. The CDR3 DNA follows: TGTGCCAGCAGTTTATCAGGGCTCGCTGGTTTAATGGAGCAGTACTTC.

The chain has TRBV6-2 or TRBV6-3 and TRBJ1-4; D gene uncertain. The V end lost 2 bases, the J end lost 8 bases, and 12 bases lay between the germline ends. The germline gives CDR1 MNHEY, CDR2 SVGEGT. The length of the CDR3 is 14 residues. CDR3 coding DNA: TGTGCCAGCAGTTACACGGGAGGAGGAGAAAAACTGTTTTTT. It encodes CASSYTGGGEKLFF.

The CDR3 spells CASTSEGGSVYEQYF. The CDR3 nucleotides read TGTGCCAGCACCTCCGAGGGGGGCTCCGTTTACGAGCAGTACTTC. The V and J genes are TRBV2 and TRBJ2-7; possibly TRBD1 or TRBD2 for D (6 bases each). Trimming cost V 7 bases and J 4 bases, with 20 bases left between them. The CDR3 runs 15 residues. Germline CDR1 SNHLY, CDR2 FYNNEI.

CDR3 sequence: CASSVTYKSNGGSPQDEQFF. CDR3 DNA: TGTGCCAGCAGCGTAACCTACAAATCGAACGGGGGATCCCCGCAGGATGAGCAGTTCTTC. The chain links TRBV9 to TRBJ2-1; D may be TRBD2 (6 bases). CDR1 is SGDLS and CDR2 is YYNGEE in the germline V gene. This CDR3 is built from 20 residues. Deletions cut 1 base from V and 8 bases from J, with 31 bases between.

In its sample, this clone was seen once. This rearrangement joins TRBV6-5 to TRBJ1-2; unclear D gene. Trimming shortened V by 6 bases and J by 5 bases, and 10 bases separated the two germline ends. CDR3 length: 12 residues. Germline CDR1 MNHEY, CDR2 SVGAGI. CDR3 residues: CASRDPGYGYTF. Here the CDR3 DNA reads TGTGCCAGCAGGGACCCCGGATATGGCTACACCTTC.

This clone occurred once. The chain couples TRBV9 to TRBJ2-1; TRBD2 agrees at 11 bases. V was clipped by 4 bases and J by 8 bases; unmatched bases: 11. Germline lookup yields CDR1 SGDLS and CDR2 YYNGEE. The CDR3 is made up of 16 amino acids. CDR3 residues: CASSPRGASGRYEQFF. The DNA for the CDR3 is TGTGCCAGCAGCCCCCGGGGGGCTAGCGGGAGGTATGAGCAGTTCTTC. Drawing the rest from reference TRBV9 and TRBJ2-1, the complete variable domain is DSGVTQTPKHLITATGQRVTLRCSPRSGDLSVYWYQQSLDQGLQFLIQYYNGEERAKGNILERFSAQQFPDLHSELNLSSLELGDSALYFCASSPRGASGRYEQFFGPGTRLTVL.